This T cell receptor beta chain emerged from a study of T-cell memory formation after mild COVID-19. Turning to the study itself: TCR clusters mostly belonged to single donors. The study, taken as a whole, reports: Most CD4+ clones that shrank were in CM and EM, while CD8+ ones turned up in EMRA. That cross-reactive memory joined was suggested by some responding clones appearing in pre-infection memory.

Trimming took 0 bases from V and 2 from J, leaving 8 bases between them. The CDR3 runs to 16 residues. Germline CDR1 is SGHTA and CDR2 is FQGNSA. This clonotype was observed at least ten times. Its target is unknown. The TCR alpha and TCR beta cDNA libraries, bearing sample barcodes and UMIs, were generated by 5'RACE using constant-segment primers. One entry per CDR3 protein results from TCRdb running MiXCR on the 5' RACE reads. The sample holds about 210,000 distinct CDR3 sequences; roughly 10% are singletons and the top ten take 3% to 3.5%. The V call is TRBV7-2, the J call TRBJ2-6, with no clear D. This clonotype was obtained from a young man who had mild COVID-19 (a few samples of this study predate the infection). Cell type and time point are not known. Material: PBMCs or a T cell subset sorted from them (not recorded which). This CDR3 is CASSLALGTGANVLTF. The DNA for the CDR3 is TGTGCCAGCAGCTTAGCGCTGGGGACTGGGGCCAACGTCCTGACTTTC.